This T cell receptor (beta chain) was sequenced during a study of blood T cell repertoires in COVID-19. Overall study context: Samples taken during acute and convalescent COVID-19 were collected in the United States, Italy and Spain. PBMCs, B-cell-depleted T cells, or T cells were the source of the cDNA or gDNA that made up the material.

In the study's own analysis: The authors estimated nucleated cell counts from reference gene primer amplification. Libraries were prepared by immunoSEQ multiplex PCR; TCRdb keeps only in-frame clonotypes and omits some of them. V, J and clone size were drawn from that table, and D and trimming were deduced from the DNA. The sample has approximately 150,000 clones, around nine tenths seen once. The sequencing sample was made of peripheral blood. The sequence came from a woman in her forties or fifties with active or convalescent COVID-19.

Here the CDR3 reads CASSQAGGGYEQYF. The CDR3 nucleotides are TGCGCCAGCAGCCAAGCGGGGGGCGGGTACGAGCAGTACTTC. The chain recombines TRBV4-3 with TRBJ2-7; maybe TRBD2 (7 bases). The CDR3 loop spans 14 amino acids. Germline loops: CDR1 LGHNA, CDR2 YSLEER. Trimming pared 1 base from V and 4 bases from J, leaving 11 bases between.